What follows is one T cell receptor (beta chain) and its context. Its antigen remains unidentified. This sample was taken from a study of blood T cells in healthy people across ages. A sample-barcoded 5' primer and a J-beta primer mix were used in a second PCR of roughly 7 to 11 cycles. Each cDNA molecule was tagged by a template-switch adaptor with 12 random nucleotides. TCRdb passed the 5' RACE reads through MiXCR, listing each CDR3 protein once. The sample includes roughly 800,000 distinct CDR3 sequences, over 45% of them seen just once. V was clipped by 0 bases and J by 9 bases, with 20 bases between them. Germline CDR1 MNHEY, CDR2 SVGAGI. This CDR3 has 16 amino acids. General study results and limits: Reliance upon unsorted PBMCs precluded definitive naive versus antigen-experienced comparison. Shifts in expanded clonotypes may have been confounded by donor CMV status, which was unknown. Diversity was estimated from one million T cells, and these estimates were considered underestimates.

The chain links TRBV6-5 to TRBJ1-1, with D perhaps matching TRBD1 (6 bases). This clonotype was obtained from a man aged 25-45 years in good health. The material sequenced was blood. The CDR3 region has the DNA TGTGCCAGCAGTTACTCAGGCGGCAGGGGTTCCAAGAAAGCTTTCTTT. Translation: CASSYSGGRGSKKAFF.